Given below is one TCR beta chain in context. Its antigen has not been determined. One base away there is no much larger clone; base qualities are not given. Every donor in the study was a healthy Caucasian. To prepare the library, 5' RACE was applied. The listed sequencing device is Illumina HiSeq 2000. A universal primer binding site was introduced by template switching, and a unique molecular identifier was present in the final cDNA, enabling accurate counting of TCR cDNA molecules. Specific primers in the conserved constant-segment region were used to synthesize first-strand cDNA for TCR alpha and beta chains. To control for contamination, every cDNA library carried two barcodes: a SMART-Mk sample barcode plus Illumina barcodes. TruSeq adapter sequences, together with Illumina sample barcodes, were added in two successive PCR steps. Sequencing of the TCR alpha and beta cDNA libraries was done on the Illumina HiSeq platform using custom primers. The original methods were these. MiGEC was used to process raw reads and extract unique molecular identifiers, and MiXCR was used to find CDR3 positions. For each individual, recombination models were inferred using an EM algorithm with the repgenHMM and IGoR tools. Shared clonotypes were analyzed with the tcR package in R, and sharing was normalized by the product of cloneset sizes. Out-of-frame nonproductive sequences were analyzed to study raw recombination free of thymic and clonal selection effects. In TCRdb, the public reads were trimmed at Q25 with fastp and aligned with MiXCR, with productive beta chains retained. Each record represents a unique CDR3 protein, reported with the most common genes and DNA among its rows. The V and J calls were not made by the authors but by TCRdb's processing. In all, the sample holds some 1,600,000 distinct CDR3 sequences, and about 32% of those were seen once. The top ten hold 0.25% to 0.3% of the sample.

The record originates from a study of identical twins (dated by TCRdb to the mid-2010s). About the investigation overall: To test whether fetal clonotypes persist, this study deep-sequenced TCR alpha and beta repertoires from monozygotic twins, from unrelated adults of various ages, and from cord blood. To rule out contamination, replicate twin experiments were performed at different times with different library preparation protocols. Broad study findings and their caveats: Compared with coincidental sharing between unrelated individuals, out-of-frame TCR alpha sequences shared between twins had an excess of sequences with low generation probability. Because the same donors could not be followed over many years, the conclusions relied on cross-sectional statistical analysis. Recombination models systematically underestimated out-of-frame TCR alpha sharing in monozygotic twins but agreed with sharing between unrelated individuals. A weaker excess of twin sharing was found in beta out-of-frame sequences because the signal-to-noise ratio was lowered by fewer shared sequences. Abundant cord blood beta clonotypes had fewer insertions, young adult naive repertoires showed a similar but weaker trend, and memory repertoires showed no such trend. Invariant T cells such as MAIT and iNKT could partly confound zero-insertion analyses, although diverse VJ usage argued against such confounding for most clonotypes.

At the junction V is shortened by 3 bases and J by 5 bases, with 14 bases in between. Inclusive of the bounding cysteine and phenylalanine, the CDR3 is 15 residues long. The CDR3 DNA has 45 bases and is translated from base 1. Reading the germline V gene gives CDR1 SNHLY and CDR2 FYNNEI. Sequences were obtained from cord blood. The chain joins TRBV2 to TRBJ2-1, with TRBD2 tentatively as D gene (5 bases match). The TCR sequence derives from a newborn girl in good health. In nucleotide form, the sequence is TGTGCCAGCAGTGACGGGGTACACACTAACAATGAGCAGTTCTTC. It encodes CASSDGVHTNNEQFF.